The source of this T cell receptor (beta chain) is a study of cytomegalovirus exposure and HLA in healthy donors. Whole-study results and caveats: Confirmation was obtained in vitro that three CMV-associated chains are specific for CMV antigens.

PCR employed 60 Vbeta and 13 Jbeta primers. Assay used: immunoSEQ multiplex PCR; TCRdb lists only in-frame clones, some missing. The data show approximately 110,000 clones, about 70% seen once. CDR1 GTSNPN and CDR2 SVGIG come from the germline V gene (reference sequence). Losses at the gene ends were 0 bases for V and 5 bases for J; bases not matched to a gene: 9. The CDR3 is 15 amino acids. This clone was observed a few times. Its antigen is unidentified. Source material: PBMCs. The clonotype was recovered from a woman in her twenties or thirties in good health and CMV-seronegative. The gene calls are TRBV30 and TRBJ1-1; the match to TRBD1 covers 7 bases. CDR3 DNA: TGTGCCTGGAGTGTACTGGCAGGGGGGTCTACTGAAGCTTTCTTT. Amino acid sequence: CAWSVLAGGSTEAFF.